A selection of T cell receptor beta chains follows, all from one sample in a study of CD8+CD57+ T cells in acquired aplastic anemia. TCRdb reprocessed the reads via MiXCR and lists one record per CDR3 protein. The sample records 110,000 or so distinct CDR3 sequences, 51% being singletons. The sample taken for sequencing was sorted CD4+, CD8+, or CD8+CD57+ T cells (not recorded which) from PBMCs. The receptor source for this set is a human donor in good health, serving as a control. Both conserved end residues are part of each CDR3. A D gene is named only where the DNA matches it firmly. Only some rows state a clone size, as once, few, many or a class for expanded clones.

clone size,D gene,J gene,V gene,CDR3 DNA,CDR3 protein
NA,NA,TRBJ1-2,TRBV30,TGTGCCTGGAGCACTGGACACGATGGGGATGGCTACACCTTC,CAWSTGHDGDGYTF
NA,NA,TRBJ1-1,TRBV15,TGTGCCACCACCCCCCTCGGTCGGAACACTGAAGCTTTCTTT,CATTPLGRNTEAFF
once,TRBD2,TRBJ2-7,TRBV20-1,TGCAGTGCTAGCGGGGGGGCATACGAGCAGTACTTC,CSASGGAYEQYF
NA,NA,TRBJ1-2,TRBV10-3,TGTGCCATCAGTGAGTCAGACAGCCCGGACTATGGCTACACCTTC,CAISESDSPDYGYTF
NA,TRBD1,TRBJ2-7,TRBV2,TGTGCCAGCAGTCCCCGGACAGGGATTAACGAGCAGTACTTC,CASSPRTGINEQYF
NA,NA,TRBJ2-7,TRBV4-1,TGCGCCAGCAGCCAAGAGGCAGGGGGGTCCTACGAGCAGTACTTC,CASSQEAGGSYEQYF
many,TRBD1,TRBJ2-4,TRBV29-1,TGCAGCGTTGACTACGGCAGGGGGCCTGAATCCAAAAACATTCAGTACTTC,CSVDYGRGPESKNIQYF
NA,NA,TRBJ2-5,TRBV2,TGTGCCAGCAGTGCGAGGACTCAGGGAGAGACCCAGTACTTC,CASSARTQGETQYF
NA,TRBD1,TRBJ2-4,TRBV2,TGTGCCACCAGTGAGGGGACAGGGGCGGTAGGCATTCAGTACTTC,CATSEGTGAVGIQYF
many,TRBD2,TRBJ2-7,TRBV6-1,TGTGCCAGCAGCAGGGAAGCGGGGGAATCCTACGAGCAGTACTTC,CASSREAGESYEQYF
NA,NA,TRBJ1-6,TRBV5-6,TGTGCCAGCAGCTTTAGATTTGGGAATTCACCCCTCCACTTT,CASSFRFGNSPLHF
NA,NA,TRBJ2-3,TRBV19,TGTGCCAGTAGTGGGTGGAGGGGGGGAACAGATACGCAGTATTTT,CASSGWRGGTDTQYF
NA,NA,TRBJ2-3,TRBV10-3,TGTGCCATCAGTGGGTCGGGCAGCCTCAACACAGATACGCAGTATTTT,CAISGSGSLNTDTQYF
NA,NA,TRBJ2-3,TRBV9,TGTGCCAGCAGCGTAGGGACGGGGAAGCGTACGCAGTATTTT,CASSVGTGKRTQYF
NA,NA,TRBJ1-5,TRBV19,TGTGCCAGTAGTATAGACGGGGGACAGCCCCAGCATTTT,CASSIDGGQPQHF
NA,NA,TRBJ1-2,TRBV2,TGTGCCAGCAGTGAAAGTCTGGACTCTGGCTACACCTTC,CASSESLDSGYTF
NA,NA,TRBJ2-7,TRBV15,TGTGCCACCAGCAAAAACCTAGGGCGCGAGCAGTACTTC,CATSKNLGREQYF
many,TRBD2,TRBJ2-1,TRBV2,TGTGCCAGCAGGGTTAGCGGGGGTGAGCAGTTCTTC,CASRVSGGEQFF
few,NA,TRBJ2-3,TRBV15,TGTGCCACCAGCAGCGGGGAGGGCACAGATACGCAGTATTTT,CATSSGEGTDTQYF
many,TRBD2,TRBJ2-7,TRBV4-3,TGCGCCAGCAGCCAAGACCGGCGGGGGGCCTACGAGCAGTACTTC,CASSQDRRGAYEQYF
many,TRBD1,TRBJ2-7,TRBV6-5,TGTGCCAGCAGTTATTCCGGGACAGCCTTTCTCGTAGAGCAGTACTTC,CASSYSGTAFLVEQYF
NA,NA,TRBJ2-5,TRBV20-1,TGCAGTGCTAGTCTTGACACCCAAGAGACCCAGTACTTC,CSASLDTQETQYF
NA,TRBD1,TRBJ1-2,TRBV11-2,TGTGCCAGCAGCTTGGGGGACAGGGGGACCTATGGCTACACCTTC,CASSLGDRGTYGYTF
NA,NA,TRBJ2-3,TRBV7-9,TGTGCCAGCAGCTTAGTGGACACAGATACGCAGTATTTT,CASSLVDTDTQYF
NA,TRBD2,TRBJ2-2,TRBV7-8,TGTGCCAGCAGCTTAGGGACTAGCGGGGAGCTGTTTTTT,CASSLGTSGELFF
NA,NA,TRBJ2-2,TRBV10-3,TGTGCCATCAGTGAAAGTCCGGGGACGAGCACCGGGGAGCTGTTTTTT,CAISESPGTSTGELFF
NA,TRBD2,TRBJ2-7,TRBV10-1,TGCGCCAGCAGTGAGTCAGGGACTAGCGGAGAGAGTACCTACGAGCAGTACTTC,CASSESGTSGESTYEQYF
NA,NA,TRBJ1-6,TRBV7-9,TGTGCCAGCAGTAGAAATGGGACACCCTATAATTCACCCCTCCACTTT,CASSRNGTPYNSPLHF
NA,TRBD1,TRBJ2-1,TRBV4-2,TGTGCCAGCAGCCGAGGACAGGGGTACGGTATATACAATGAGCAGTTCTTC,CASSRGQGYGIYNEQFF
few,NA,TRBJ1-2,TRBV10-2,TGTGCCAGCAAACACGGCTCTTTGTCAGGCAACTATGGCTACACCTTC,CASKHGSLSGNYGYTF
few,TRBD1,TRBJ2-1,TRBV29-1,TGCAGCGTTGCCGGGACAGGGAGACGGCATGAGCAGTTCTTC,CSVAGTGRRHEQFF
NA,NA,TRBJ2-5,TRBV20-1,TGCAGTGCTAGAGGGGGGGCCCAAGAGACCCAGTACTTC,CSARGGAQETQYF
many,TRBD1,TRBJ1-4,TRBV10-3,TGTGCCATCAGTGGAACAGGGGATAATGAAAAACTGTTTTTT,CAISGTGDNEKLFF
many,NA,TRBJ1-5,TRBV4-1,TGCGCCAGCAGCCAAACAGATTTGCCGAATCAGCCCCAGCATTTT,CASSQTDLPNQPQHF
many,NA,TRBJ1-5,TRBV19,TGTGCCTGTGGCTATAGCAATCAGCCCCAGCATTTT,CACGYSNQPQHF
NA,TRBD1,TRBJ1-1,TRBV19,TGTGCCAGTAGTCTCAACAGGGGCGATTTATCAAGGAACACTGAAGCTTTCTTT,CASSLNRGDLSRNTEAFF
few,TRBD2,TRBJ2-3,TRBV5-5,TGTGCCAGCAGCTTGCGCGGGGGGGCCGTAGATACGCAGTATTTT,CASSLRGGAVDTQYF
many,NA,TRBJ1-1,TRBV6-5,TGTGCCAGCAGTTACTCTTCTAACCCAGTCAACACTGAAGCTTTCTTT,CASSYSSNPVNTEAFF
few,NA,TRBJ1-3,TRBV19,TGTGCCAGTAGTATCACTTTCTCTGGAAACACCATATATTTT,CASSITFSGNTIYF